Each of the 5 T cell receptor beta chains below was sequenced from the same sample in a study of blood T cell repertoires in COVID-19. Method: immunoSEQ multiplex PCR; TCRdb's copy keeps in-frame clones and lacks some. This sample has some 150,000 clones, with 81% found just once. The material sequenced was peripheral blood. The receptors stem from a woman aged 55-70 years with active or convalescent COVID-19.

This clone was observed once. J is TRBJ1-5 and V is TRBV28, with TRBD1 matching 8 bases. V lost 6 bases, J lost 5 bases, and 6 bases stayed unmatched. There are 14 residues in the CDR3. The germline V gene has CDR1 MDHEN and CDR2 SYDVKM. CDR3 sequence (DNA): TGTGCCAGCAGCAGAGACAGGGGCGATCAGCCCCAGCATTTT. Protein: CASSRDRGDQPQHF.

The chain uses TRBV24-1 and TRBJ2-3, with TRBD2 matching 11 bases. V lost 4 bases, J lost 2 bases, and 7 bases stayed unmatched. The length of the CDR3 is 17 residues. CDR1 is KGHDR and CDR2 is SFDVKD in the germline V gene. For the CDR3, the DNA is TGTGCCACCAGTGAGCCGGGACTAGCGGACGACACAGATACGCAGTATTTT. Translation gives CATSEPGLADDTDTQYF.

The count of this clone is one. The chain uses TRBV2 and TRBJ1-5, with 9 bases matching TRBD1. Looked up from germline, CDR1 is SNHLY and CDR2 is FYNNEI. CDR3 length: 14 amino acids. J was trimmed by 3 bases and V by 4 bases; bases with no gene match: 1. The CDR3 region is CASSGTGDNQPQHF. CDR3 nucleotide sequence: TGTGCCAGCAGTGGGACAGGGGACAATCAGCCCCAGCATTTT.

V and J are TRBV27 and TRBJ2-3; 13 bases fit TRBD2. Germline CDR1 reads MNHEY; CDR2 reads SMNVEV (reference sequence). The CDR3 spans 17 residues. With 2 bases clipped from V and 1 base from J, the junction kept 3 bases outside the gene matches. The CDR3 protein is CASSLIGLAGGTDTQYF. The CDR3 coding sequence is TGTGCCAGCAGTTTAATAGGACTAGCGGGGGGCACAGATACGCAGTATTTT.

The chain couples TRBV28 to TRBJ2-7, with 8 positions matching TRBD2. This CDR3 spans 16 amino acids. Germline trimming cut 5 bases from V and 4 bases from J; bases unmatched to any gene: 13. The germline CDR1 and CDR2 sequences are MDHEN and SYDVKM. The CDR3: CASSVTGPAGGYEQYV. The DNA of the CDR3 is TGTGCCAGCAGTGTCACAGGGCCGGCGGGGGGATACGAGCAGTACGTC.